This TCR beta chain was recovered during a study of control samples from healthy donors and cancer patients. The protocol was immunoSEQ multiplex PCR, while the TCRdb copy is restricted to in-frame clones and leaves out a portion. The table has under 150,000 clones, about 87% seen once. Germline-derived CDR1 and CDR2 are SGHNT and YYREEE (reference sequence). The ends were cut back, 2 bases at V and 3 bases at J, with 11 bases in the middle. This CDR3 is built from 14 residues. This receptor was identified in a man between 60 and 75 years old in good health. Sequenced sample: blood. This chain connects TRBV5-4 to TRBJ1-2; D is perhaps TRBD1 (5 bases). CDR3: CASSFGGEDYGYTF. The CDR3, as DNA: TGTGCCAGCAGCTTTGGGGGAGAGGACTATGGCTACACCTTC.